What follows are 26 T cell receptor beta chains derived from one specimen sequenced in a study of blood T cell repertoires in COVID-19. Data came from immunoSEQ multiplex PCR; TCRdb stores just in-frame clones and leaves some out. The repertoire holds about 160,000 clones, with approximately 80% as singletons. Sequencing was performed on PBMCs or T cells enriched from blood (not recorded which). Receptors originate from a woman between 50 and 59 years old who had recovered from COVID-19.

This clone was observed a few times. CDR3 amino acids: CASSQGQGKTYEQYF. The CDR3 nucleotides read TGTGCCAGCAGCCAGGGACAGGGAAAGACCTACGAGCAGTACTTC. The chain carries TRBV13 and TRBJ2-7, with 9 bases lining up with TRBD1. The CDR3 has 15 residues. Germline V gene data show CDR1 as PRHDT and CDR2 as FYEKMQ (reference sequence). The V gene end was trimmed by 5 bases and the J gene end by 2 bases; junction bases not matched to a gene: 7.

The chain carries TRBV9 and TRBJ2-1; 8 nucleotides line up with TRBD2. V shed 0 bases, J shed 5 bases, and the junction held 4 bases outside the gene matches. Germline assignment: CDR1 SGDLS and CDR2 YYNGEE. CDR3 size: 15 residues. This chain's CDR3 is CASSVAQLADNEQFF. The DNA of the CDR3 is TGTGCCAGCAGCGTAGCTCAACTAGCGGACAATGAGCAGTTCTTC.

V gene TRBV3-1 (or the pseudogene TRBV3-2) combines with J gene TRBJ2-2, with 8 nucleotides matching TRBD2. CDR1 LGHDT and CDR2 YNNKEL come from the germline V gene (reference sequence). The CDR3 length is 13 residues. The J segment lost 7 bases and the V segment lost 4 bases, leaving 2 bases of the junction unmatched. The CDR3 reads CASSPREGGELFF. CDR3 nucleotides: TGTGCCAGCAGCCCTCGGGAGGGCGGGGAGCTGTTTTTT.

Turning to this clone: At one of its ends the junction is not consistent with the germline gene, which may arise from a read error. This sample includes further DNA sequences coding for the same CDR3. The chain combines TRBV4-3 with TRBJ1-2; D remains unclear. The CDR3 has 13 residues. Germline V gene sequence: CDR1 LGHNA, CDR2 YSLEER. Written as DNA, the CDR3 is TGCGCTAGCAGCCAAGGAGCAGGATATGGCTACACCTTC. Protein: CASSQGAGYGYTF.

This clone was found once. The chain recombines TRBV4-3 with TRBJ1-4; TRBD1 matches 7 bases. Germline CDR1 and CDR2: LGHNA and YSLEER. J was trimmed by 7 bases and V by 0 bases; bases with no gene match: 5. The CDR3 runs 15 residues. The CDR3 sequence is CASSQEQGRFEKLFF. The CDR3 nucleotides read TGCGCCAGCAGCCAAGAACAGGGGAGGTTTGAAAAACTGTTTTTT.

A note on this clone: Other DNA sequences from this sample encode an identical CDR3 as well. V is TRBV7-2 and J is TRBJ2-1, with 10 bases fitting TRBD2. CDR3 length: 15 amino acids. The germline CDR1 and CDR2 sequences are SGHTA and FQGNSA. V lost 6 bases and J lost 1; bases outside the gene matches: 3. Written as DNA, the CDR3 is TGTGCCAGCAGTCGGACTAGCGGTTCCTACAATGAGCAGTTCTTC. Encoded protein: CASSRTSGSYNEQFF. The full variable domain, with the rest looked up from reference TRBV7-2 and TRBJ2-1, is GAGVSQSPSNKVTEKGKDVELRCDPISGHTALYWYRQSLGQGLEFLIYFQGNSAPDKSGLPSDRFSAERTGGSVSTLTIQRTQQEDSAVYLCASSRTSGSYNEQFFGPGTRLTVL.

In nucleotides, the CDR3 is TGTGCCAGCAGCTTGGGGACTAGCGGGGGGGCTGATGAGCAGTTCTTC. Translation gives CASSLGTSGGADEQFF. The J gene is TRBJ2-1, the V gene TRBV5-4, with TRBD2 matching 15 bases. Germline V gene sequence: CDR1 SGHNT, CDR2 YYREEE (reference sequence). With V trimmed by 0 bases and J by 8 bases, 3 bases remained unmatched. This CDR3 comprises 16 residues. Full variable domain (outside the CDR3, taken from reference TRBV5-4 and TRBJ2-1): ETGVTQSPTHLIKTRGQQVTLRCSSQSGHNTVSWYQQALGQGPQFIFQYYREEENGRGNFPPRFSGLQFPNYSSELNVNALELDDSALYLCASSLGTSGGADEQFFGPGTRLTVL.

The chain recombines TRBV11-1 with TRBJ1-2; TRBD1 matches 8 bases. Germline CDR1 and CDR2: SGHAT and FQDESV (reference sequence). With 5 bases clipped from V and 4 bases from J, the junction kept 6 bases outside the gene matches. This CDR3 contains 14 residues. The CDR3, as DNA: TGTGCCAGCAGCCCTGGACAGGGCGGCTATGGCTACACCTTC. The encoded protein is CASSPGQGGYGYTF. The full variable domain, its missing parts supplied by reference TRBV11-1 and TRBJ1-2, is EAEVAQSPRYKITEKSQAVAFWCDPISGHATLYWYRQILGQGPELLVQFQDESVVDDSQLPKDRFSAERLKGVDSTLKIQPAELGDSAMYLCASSPGQGGYGYTFGSGTRLTVV.

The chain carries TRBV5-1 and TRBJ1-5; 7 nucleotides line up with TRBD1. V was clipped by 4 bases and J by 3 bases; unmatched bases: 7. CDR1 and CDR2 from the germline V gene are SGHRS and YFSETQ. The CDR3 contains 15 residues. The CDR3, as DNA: TGCGCCAGCAGCGTCGGGACAGAAGTCAATCAGCCCCAGCATTTT. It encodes CASSVGTEVNQPQHF.

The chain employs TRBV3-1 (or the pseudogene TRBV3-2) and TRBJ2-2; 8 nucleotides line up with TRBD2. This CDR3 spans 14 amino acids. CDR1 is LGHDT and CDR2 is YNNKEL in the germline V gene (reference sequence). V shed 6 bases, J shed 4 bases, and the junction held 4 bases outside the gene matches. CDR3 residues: CASSRGTSTGELFF. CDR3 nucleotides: TGTGCCAGCAGTCGGGGGACTAGCACCGGGGAGCTGTTTTTT.

CDR3 residues: CASSWGLAGGKNIQYF. The DNA for the CDR3 is TGTGCCAGCAGCTGGGGACTAGCGGGAGGGAAAAACATTCAGTACTTC. The chain uses TRBV5-6 and TRBJ2-4; 16 bases align to TRBD2. CDR3 size: 16 residues. Germline CDR1 is SGHDT and CDR2 is YYEEEE. Unmatched junction bases numbered 1, after V lost 3 bases and J lost 4 bases.

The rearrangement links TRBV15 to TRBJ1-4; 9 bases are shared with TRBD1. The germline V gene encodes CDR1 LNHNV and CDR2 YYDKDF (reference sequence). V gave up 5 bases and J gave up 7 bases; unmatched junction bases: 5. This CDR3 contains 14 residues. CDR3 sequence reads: CATSGGGQGEKLFF. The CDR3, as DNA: TGTGCCACCAGCGGAGGGGGACAGGGTGAAAAACTGTTTTTT.

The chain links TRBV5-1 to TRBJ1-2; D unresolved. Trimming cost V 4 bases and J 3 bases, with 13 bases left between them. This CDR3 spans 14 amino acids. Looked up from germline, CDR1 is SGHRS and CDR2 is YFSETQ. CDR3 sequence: CASSPLGEDYGYTF. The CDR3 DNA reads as TGCGCCAGCAGCCCCCTCGGGGAAGACTATGGCTACACCTTC.

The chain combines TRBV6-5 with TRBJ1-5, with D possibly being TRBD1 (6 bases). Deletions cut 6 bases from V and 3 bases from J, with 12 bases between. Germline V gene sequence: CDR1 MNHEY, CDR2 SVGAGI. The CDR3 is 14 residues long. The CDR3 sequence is CASREDSSNQPQHF. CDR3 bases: TGTGCCAGCAGGGAGGACAGCTCCAATCAGCCCCAGCATTTT.

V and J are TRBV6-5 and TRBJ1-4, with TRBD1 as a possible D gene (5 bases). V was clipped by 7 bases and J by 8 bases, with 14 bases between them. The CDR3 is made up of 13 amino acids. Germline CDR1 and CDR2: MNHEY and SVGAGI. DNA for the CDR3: TGTGCCAGCACGGCGGGGGGTTGGGAAAAACTGTTTTTT. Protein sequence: CASTAGGWEKLFF.

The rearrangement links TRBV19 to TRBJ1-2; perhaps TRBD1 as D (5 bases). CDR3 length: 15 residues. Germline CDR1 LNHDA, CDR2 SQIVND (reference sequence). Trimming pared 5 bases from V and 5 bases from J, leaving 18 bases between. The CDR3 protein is CASSAPWQGRYGYTF. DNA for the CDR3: TGTGCCAGTAGTGCCCCGTGGCAGGGTCGGTATGGCTACACCTTC.

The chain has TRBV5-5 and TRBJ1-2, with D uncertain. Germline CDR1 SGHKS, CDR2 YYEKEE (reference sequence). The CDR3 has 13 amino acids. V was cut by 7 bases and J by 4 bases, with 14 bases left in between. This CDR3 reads CASGETFTYGYTF. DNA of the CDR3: TGTGCCAGCGGTGAGACTTTCACCTATGGCTACACCTTC.

CDR3 loop: CASSEWQSASGNTIYF. The CDR3 nucleotides are TGTGCCAGCAGTGAATGGCAGTCCGCCTCTGGAAACACCATATATTTT. The chain couples TRBV2 to TRBJ1-3; D remains unclear. CDR1 SNHLY and CDR2 FYNNEI come from the germline V gene. CDR3 length: 16 residues. Between the trimmed V and J ends, which lost 2 bases and 0 bases, there was a span of 11 bases. The full variable domain, rest sourced from reference TRBV2 and TRBJ1-3, is EPEVTQTPSHQVTQMGQEVILRCVPISNHLYFYWYRQILGQKVEFLVSFYNNEISEKSEIFDDQFSVERPDGSNFTLKIRSTKLEDSAMYFCASSEWQSASGNTIYFGEGSWLTVV.

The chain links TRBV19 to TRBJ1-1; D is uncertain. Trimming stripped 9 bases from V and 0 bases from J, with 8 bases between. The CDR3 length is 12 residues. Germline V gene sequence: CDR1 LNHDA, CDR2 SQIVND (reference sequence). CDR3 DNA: TGTGCCAGCTATCGAATGAACACTGAAGCTTTCTTT. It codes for CASYRMNTEAFF.

The CDR3 loop is CASTPLTGYGYTF. In nucleotides, the CDR3 is TGCGCCAGCACCCCCTTGACAGGCTATGGCTACACCTTC. This rearrangement joins TRBV5-1 to TRBJ1-2, with a possible D match to TRBD1 (6 bases). Germline V gene data show CDR1 as SGHRS and CDR2 as YFSETQ. The CDR3 totals 13 residues. Between the trimmed V and J ends, which lost 6 bases and 4 bases, there was a span of 13 bases. Based on the CDR3 plus reference TRBV5-1 and TRBJ1-2, the full variable domain is KAGVTQTPRYLIKTRGQQVTLSCSPISGHRSVSWYQQTPGQGLQFLFEYFSETQRNKGNFPGRFSGRQFSNSRSEMNVSTLELGDSALYLCASTPLTGYGYTFGSGTRLTVV.

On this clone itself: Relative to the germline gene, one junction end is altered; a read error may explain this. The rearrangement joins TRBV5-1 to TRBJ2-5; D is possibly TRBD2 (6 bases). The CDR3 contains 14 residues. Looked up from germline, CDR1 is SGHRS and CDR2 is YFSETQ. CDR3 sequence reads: CASNLVGGGETQYF. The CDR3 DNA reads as TGCGCCAGCAACTTGGTGGGGGGTGGTGAGACCCAGTACTTC.

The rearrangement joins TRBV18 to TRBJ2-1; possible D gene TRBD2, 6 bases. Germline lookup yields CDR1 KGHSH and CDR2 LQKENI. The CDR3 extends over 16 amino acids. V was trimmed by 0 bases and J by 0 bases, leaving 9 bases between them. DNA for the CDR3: TGTGCCAGCTCACCACCGGACGGGAGCTCCTACAATGAGCAGTTCTTC. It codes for CASSPPDGSSYNEQFF.

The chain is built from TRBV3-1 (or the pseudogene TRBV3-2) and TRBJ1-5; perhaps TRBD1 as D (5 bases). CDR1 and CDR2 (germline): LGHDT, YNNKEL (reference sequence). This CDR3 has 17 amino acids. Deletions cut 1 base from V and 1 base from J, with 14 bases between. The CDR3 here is CASSQAGGVDSNQPQHF. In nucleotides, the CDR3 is TGTGCCAGCAGCCAAGCCGGGGGAGTGGACAGCAATCAGCCCCAGCATTTT.

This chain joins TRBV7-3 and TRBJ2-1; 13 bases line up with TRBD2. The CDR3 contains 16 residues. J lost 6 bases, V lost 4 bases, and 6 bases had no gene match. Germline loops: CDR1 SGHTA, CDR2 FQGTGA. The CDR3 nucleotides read TGTGCCAGCAGCTCCGGACTAGCGGGAGATATCAATGAGCAGTTCTTC. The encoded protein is CASSSGLAGDINEQFF.

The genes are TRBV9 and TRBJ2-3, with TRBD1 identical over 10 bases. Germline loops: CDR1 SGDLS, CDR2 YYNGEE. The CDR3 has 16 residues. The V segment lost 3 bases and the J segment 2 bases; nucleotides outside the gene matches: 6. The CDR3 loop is CASSATGGPFTDTQYF. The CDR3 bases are TGTGCCAGCAGCGCGACAGGGGGCCCCTTCACAGATACGCAGTATTTT.

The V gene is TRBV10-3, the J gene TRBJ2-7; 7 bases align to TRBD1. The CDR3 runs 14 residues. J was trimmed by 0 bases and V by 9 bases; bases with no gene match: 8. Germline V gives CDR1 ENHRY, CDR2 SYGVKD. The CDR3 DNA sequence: TGTGCCATTAGGGACAGTTATAACTCCTACGAGCAGTACTTC. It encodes CAIRDSYNSYEQYF.